These 20 T cell receptor beta chains share one sample of origin, sequenced in a study of cytomegalovirus exposure and HLA in healthy donors. 13 Jbeta primers and 60 Vbeta primers were used for the PCR. Assay: immunoSEQ multiplex PCR; the TCRdb copy retains only in-frame clones and omits some. In total, the table holds around 140,000 clones. The material sequenced was PBMCs. All receptors come from a male donor in good health and CMV-seronegative.

The chain recombines TRBV27 with TRBJ1-4, with 7 bases that match TRBD1. CDR3 length equals 13 residues. Germline V gene lookup returns CDR1 MNHEY and CDR2 SMNVEV (reference sequence). The J segment lost 8 bases and the V segment lost 6 bases, leaving 6 bases of the junction unmatched. The CDR3 sequence: CASSPDRDEKLFF. The CDR3 bases are TGTGCCAGCAGCCCTGACAGGGACGAAAAACTGTTTTTT.

This chain links TRBV2 with TRBJ2-7; D is possibly TRBD2 (5 bases). This CDR3 spans 13 amino acids. V gave up 4 bases and J gave up 4 bases, with 11 bases separating them. CDR1 and CDR2 (germline): SNHLY, FYNNEI. CDR3 protein: CASSGEGRYEQYF. The CDR3 DNA is TGTGCCAGCAGTGGTGAGGGAAGGTACGAGCAGTACTTC.

The chain employs TRBV25-1 and TRBJ1-1; 9 nucleotides match TRBD1. From germline, CDR1 is MGHDK and CDR2 SYGVNS. With V trimmed by 3 bases and J by 5 bases, 4 bases remained unmatched. CDR3 length: 14 amino acids. This CDR3 reads CASSDLGQGTEAFF. CDR3 DNA: TGTGCCAGCAGTGATCTTGGACAGGGGACTGAAGCTTTCTTT.

The CDR3 nucleotides read TGTGCTAGTGGGGGACAGGCCAATCAGCCCCAGCATTTT. Residues: CASGGQANQPQHF. The chain employs TRBV12-5 and TRBJ1-5; 8 bases are a match to TRBD1. Germline V gene sequence: CDR1 LGHNT, CDR2 FRNRAP. This CDR3 contains 13 residues. V lost 6 bases and J lost 3; bases outside the gene matches: 1.

V and J are TRBV7-2 and TRBJ2-7; the D is unclear. CDR1 is SGHTA, CDR2 FQGNSA, per germline. The length of the CDR3 is 12 residues. Trimming took 3 bases from V and 0 from J, leaving 3 bases between them. Written as DNA, the CDR3 is TGTGCCAGCAGCTTCAGCTCCTACGAGCAGTACTTC. As protein: CASSFSSYEQYF.

The rearrangement uses TRBV12-5 and TRBJ2-5, with a possible D match to TRBD2 (6 bases). Trimming removed 5 bases at V and 5 bases at J, with 12 bases between. The V gene's germline CDR1 is LGHNT and CDR2 FRNRAP. The CDR3 runs 13 residues. The CDR3 coding sequence is TGTGCTAGTGGTCGCGGGACGCCGGAGACCCAGTACTTC. As protein: CASGRGTPETQYF.

This sequence joins TRBV7-2 and TRBJ2-4; tentatively, D is TRBD1 (6 bases). V lost 2 bases and J lost 3, with 14 bases in between. The CDR3 runs to 16 residues. Germline-derived CDR1 and CDR2 are SGHTA and FQGNSA. The CDR3 DNA is TGTGCCAGCAGCTTATGGGCAGGGGACGGCAAAAACATTCAGTACTTC. Encoded protein: CASSLWAGDGKNIQYF.

V usage is TRBV7-9 and J usage is TRBJ2-7; D unclear. Trimming removed 5 bases at V and 3 bases at J, with 14 bases between. This CDR3 comprises 14 residues. Germline CDR1 SEHNR, CDR2 FQNEAQ (reference sequence). The CDR3 sequence: CASSGEVSDYEQYF. CDR3 DNA: TGTGCCAGCAGCGGCGAGGTATCCGACTACGAGCAGTACTTC.

The rearrangement joins TRBV5-1 to TRBJ1-1, with D possibly TRBD1 on 6 matching bases. The CDR3 consists of 14 residues. The V and J ends lost 3 bases and 4 bases respectively, with 13 bases between them. Germline CDR1 and CDR2: SGHRS and YFSETQ. CDR3 protein: CASSSGGKATEAFF. In DNA form, the CDR3 reads TGCGCCAGCAGCTCGGGGGGCAAGGCCACTGAAGCTTTCTTT.

CDR3 amino acids: CASSLLAGGVDTQYF. DNA of the CDR3: TGCGCCAGCAGCTTGCTAGCGGGAGGTGTAGATACGCAGTATTTT. The chain carries TRBV5-1 and TRBJ2-3, with 11 nucleotides matching TRBD2. Germline CDR1 SGHRS, CDR2 YFSETQ. After removal of 1 base from V and 5 bases from J, the junction contained 3 bases not matched to a gene. The CDR3 length is 15 residues.

The chain recombines TRBV6-5 with TRBJ2-1; the match to TRBD2 covers 10 bases. CDR3 size: 14 residues. V shed 5 bases and J 8 bases; nucleotides not matched to a gene: 6. Germline V gives CDR1 MNHEY, CDR2 SVGAGI. This CDR3 is CASSPSGRADEQFF. CDR3 in DNA: TGTGCCAGCAGTCCCAGCGGGAGGGCCGATGAGCAGTTCTTC.

The chain links TRBV30 to TRBJ2-7; possibly TRBD1 for D (8 bases). Per the germline V gene, CDR1 is GTSNPN and CDR2 is SVGIG (reference sequence). The V gene lost 7 bases and the J gene lost 3 bases, with 16 bases spanning the gap. This CDR3 is built from 13 residues. The CDR3 DNA reads TGTGCCTTTACAGGGGGGGAGGGCTACGAGCAGTACTTC. Protein product: CAFTGGEGYEQYF.

The chain is built from TRBV7-9 and TRBJ2-1; TRBD2 is a possible D gene (6 bases). V lost 1 base to trimming and J lost 7 bases, with 17 bases between them. Germline CDR1 and CDR2: SEHNR and FQNEAQ (reference sequence). The CDR3 runs 16 residues. The CDR3: CASSLDIGGTENEQFF. The CDR3 coding sequence is TGTGCCAGCAGCTTAGACATAGGCGGGACTGAGAATGAGCAGTTCTTC.

This chain connects TRBV7-9 to TRBJ2-1; weak D call: TRBD2 (6 bases). The CDR3 consists of 15 residues. Trimming removed 2 bases from V and 7 bases from J, with 15 bases in between. Looked up from germline, CDR1 is SEHNR and CDR2 is FQNEAQ (reference sequence). CDR3 in amino acids: CASSLPGEGENEQFF. DNA for the CDR3: TGTGCCAGCAGCTTACCGGGAGAAGGGGAAAATGAGCAGTTCTTC.

The chain joins TRBV14 to TRBJ1-3, with 9 bases matching TRBD1. This CDR3 comprises 15 residues. Germline V gene data show CDR1 as SGHDN and CDR2 as FVKESK. After removal of 4 bases from V and 2 bases from J, the junction contained 3 bases not matched to a gene. CDR3 DNA: TGTGCCAGCAGCCTCCGGACAGGGGCTGGAAACACCATATATTTT. Protein sequence: CASSLRTGAGNTIYF.

The V gene is TRBV19, the J gene TRBJ1-2; possible D gene TRBD1, 5 bases. Germline lookup yields CDR1 LNHDA and CDR2 SQIVND (reference sequence). The CDR3 totals 15 residues. Trimming removed 0 bases at V and 2 bases at J, with 10 bases between. The CDR3 sequence: CASSIDSTANYGYTF. The CDR3 DNA reads TGTGCCAGTAGTATAGATTCGACAGCGAACTATGGCTACACCTTC.

The chain joins TRBV5-8 to TRBJ1-1, with 7 bases that match TRBD1. The CDR3 runs to 15 residues. J lost 6 bases, V lost 0 bases, and 8 bases had no gene match. Germline CDR1 SGHTS, CDR2 YDEGEE. The CDR3 region has the DNA TGTGCCAGCAGCTTGGAGATCCAGGGGGTCCCTGAAGCTTTCTTT. Its translation is CASSLEIQGVPEAFF.

This chain uses TRBV30 with TRBJ1-1; 9 bases are shared with TRBD1. From germline, CDR1 is GTSNPN and CDR2 SVGIG (reference sequence). V lost 0 bases to trimming and J lost 5 bases; unmatched junction nucleotides: 4. This CDR3 is built from 14 residues. The CDR3 DNA sequence: TGTGCCTGGAGTGTATACAGGGGGCTTACTGAAGCTTTCTTT. Its translation: CAWSVYRGLTEAFF.

The V and J genes are TRBV23-1 and TRBJ1-1, with 10 bases aligning to TRBD1. TRBV23-1 is labeled an ORF, and its function is uncertain. J was trimmed by 5 bases and V by 3 bases; bases with no gene match: 3. The length of the CDR3 is 14 residues. The CDR3 DNA is TGCGCCAGCAGTCAGGACAGGGGGGGAACTGAAGCTTTCTTT. This translates into CASSQDRGGTEAFF.

The chain couples TRBV6-1 to TRBJ1-2; 10 bases align to TRBD1. Germline V gene data show CDR1 as MNHNS and CDR2 as SASEGT. This CDR3 is 13 amino acids long. J gave up 4 bases and V 6 bases, and 2 bases lay outside the gene matches. The CDR3 DNA reads TGTGCCAGCAGAGGGACAGGGGTCTATGGCTACACCTTC. Protein sequence: CASRGTGVYGYTF.